The 12 T cell receptor beta chains in this list originate from one sample, sequenced in a study of T cell responses to AZD1222 COVID-19 vaccine. Only in-frame clones appear in the TCRdb table, and some are missing; sequencing was by immunoSEQ multiplex PCR. In the table there are under 150,000 clones, 75% to 90% of which are singletons. The starting material was peripheral blood, obtained 28 days after the second AZD1222 dose. These receptors originate from an adult who received the AZD1222 COVID-19 vaccine.

The chain carries TRBV5-1 and TRBJ1-1; D perhaps matches TRBD1 (6 bases). The CDR3 spans 14 residues. Per germline, CDR1 SGHRS and CDR2 YFSETQ. Trimming removed 3 bases at V and 0 bases at J, with 9 bases between. The CDR3 protein is CASSYTGLNTEAFF. The CDR3 nucleotides are TGCGCCAGCAGCTACACAGGGTTGAACACTGAAGCTTTCTTT.

J is TRBJ2-2 and V is TRBV5-1; 9 positions agree with TRBD1. The junction had 5 bases not matched to a gene; V was cut back by 5 bases and J by 3 bases. Germline V gives CDR1 SGHRS, CDR2 YFSETQ. The CDR3 length is 15 residues. In DNA form, the CDR3 reads TGCGCCAGCAGATCCCGGACAGGGGACACCGGGGAGCTGTTTTTT. It codes for CASRSRTGDTGELFF. The full variable domain, with the rest looked up from reference TRBV5-1 and TRBJ2-2, is KAGVTQTPRYLIKTRGQQVTLSCSPISGHRSVSWYQQTPGQGLQFLFEYFSETQRNKGNFPGRFSGRQFSNSRSEMNVSTLELGDSALYLCASRSRTGDTGELFFGEGSRLTVL.

The CDR3 coding sequence is TGCGCCAGCAGCTTGGCGGCCAATTCGGGCCAGCCCCAGCATTTT. It is translated as CASSLAANSGQPQHF. The chain employs TRBV5-1 and TRBJ1-5; D is unclear. V lost 0 bases and J lost 7, with 14 bases in between. The CDR3 spans 15 residues. Germline CDR1 and CDR2: SGHRS and YFSETQ.

This clone has only one observation. CDR3 sequence (DNA): TGTGCCAGCGGACAAGGGGACAGGGGGGACGATCAGCCCCAGCATTTT. This encodes CASGQGDRGDDQPQHF. The V gene is TRBV21-1, the J gene TRBJ1-5; TRBD1, the D gene given by the table, was not confirmed from the DNA. TRBV21-1 is tagged as a pseudogene. There are 16 residues in the CDR3.

The rearrangement links TRBV6-5 to TRBJ1-6, with a possible D match to TRBD1 (5 bases). CDR3 length: 15 residues. Germline-derived CDR1 and CDR2 are MNHEY and SVGAGI. V lost 2 bases and J lost 6, with 11 bases in between. CDR3 protein: CASSYGAGSNSPLHF. The CDR3 nucleotides are TGTGCCAGCAGTTACGGGGCTGGTAGTAATTCACCCCTCCACTTT.

J is TRBJ1-5 and V is TRBV28, with 10 bases that match TRBD1. Germline CDR1 is MDHEN and CDR2 is SYDVKM. The CDR3 sequence is 16 residues long. J lost 6 bases, V lost 7 bases, and 12 bases had no gene match. The chain's CDR3 is CASTPGQGRNGQPQHF. For the CDR3, the DNA is TGTGCCAGCACCCCGGGACAGGGGCGGAATGGTCAGCCCCAGCATTTT.

This chain joins TRBV5-4 and TRBJ1-5, with 9 positions matching TRBD1. V lost 4 bases and J lost 5; bases outside the gene matches: 7. The CDR3 sequence is 15 residues long. Germline assignment: CDR1 SGHNT and CDR2 YYREEE (reference sequence). CDR3: CASSPGTGSHQPQHF. As DNA, the CDR3 is TGTGCCAGCAGCCCGGGGACAGGGTCTCATCAGCCCCAGCATTTT.

V usage is TRBV11-1 and J usage is TRBJ2-1; tentative D call: TRBD2 (5 bases). The V end lost 3 bases, the J end lost 8 bases, and 5 bases lay between the germline ends. The CDR3 is 11 residues long. Germline V gene lookup returns CDR1 SGHAT and CDR2 FQDESV (reference sequence). For the CDR3, the DNA is TGTGCCAGCAGCTTGAGGGATGAGCAGTTCTTC. Protein: CASSLRDEQFF.

The genes are TRBV6-5 and TRBJ2-3, with D perhaps TRBD1 (7 bases). Trimming removed 9 bases at V and 3 bases at J, with 19 bases between. The CDR3 runs to 15 residues. Germline CDR1 and CDR2: MNHEY and SVGAGI. In DNA form, the CDR3 reads TGTGCCAGGACCCTCAGGGGGACTGTAACAGATACGCAGTATTTT. This encodes CARTLRGTVTDTQYF.

This clone was recorded only once. The CDR3 sequence is CASSYSRGLGTDTQYF. CDR3 nucleotides: TGTGCCAGCAGTTACTCGAGGGGCCTGGGAACAGATACGCAGTATTTT. The rearrangement joins TRBV6-5 to TRBJ2-3; the D call may be TRBD1 or TRBD2 (5 bases each). The V gene lost 0 bases and the J gene lost 3 bases, with 13 bases spanning the gap. Germline CDR1 is MNHEY and CDR2 is SVGAGI. The CDR3 spans 16 residues.

The CDR3 here is CASSFKGTGVTDTQYF. DNA for the CDR3: TGTGCCAGCAGTTTCAAAGGGACAGGGGTGACAGATACGCAGTATTTT. The V and J genes are TRBV27 and TRBJ2-3; TRBD1 agrees at 10 bases. This CDR3 has 16 amino acids. V gave up 3 bases and J gave up 3 bases; unmatched junction bases: 6. Germline loops: CDR1 MNHEY, CDR2 SMNVEV (reference sequence).

The chain is built from TRBV9 and TRBJ2-3; 10 bases map to TRBD1. This CDR3 spans 14 amino acids. Looked up from germline, CDR1 is SGDLS and CDR2 is YYNGEE. Unmatched junction bases numbered 3, after V lost 2 bases and J lost 6 bases. The CDR3 sequence: CASSVRQGADTQYF. The DNA for the CDR3 is TGTGCCAGCAGCGTCCGACAGGGGGCGGATACGCAGTATTTT.